This passage covers 9 T cell receptor beta chains from one sample sequenced in a study of OX40 agonist ivuxolimab in advanced cancers. The assay was immunoSEQ multiplex PCR, and TCRdb's table has in-frame clones only and misses some. Among approximately 58,000 clones, around 85% were seen once, and the ten largest hold approximately 13%. The sample here was CD4+ or CD8+ T cells sorted from blood, taken in a trial of the OX40 agonist ivuxolimab. These TCRs come from an adult with an advanced solid tumor such as melanoma, head and neck, liver or kidney cancer.

The V and J genes are TRBV7-8 and TRBJ2-1, with D possibly matching TRBD2 (6 bases). Germline loops: CDR1 SGHVS, CDR2 FQNEAQ. This CDR3 is 15 amino acids long. Trimming shortened V by 2 bases and J by 6 bases, and 14 bases separated the two germline ends. CDR3 amino acids: CASSLRGLESNEQFF. The CDR3 coding sequence is TGTGCCAGCAGCTTACGGGGACTGGAGTCCAATGAGCAGTTCTTC.

CDR3: CASSFSPGGGSNEKLFF. CDR3 bases: TGTGCCAGCAGTTTCAGTCCAGGAGGGGGTTCTAATGAAAAACTGTTTTTT. J is TRBJ1-4 and V is TRBV28; TRBD1 is a possible D gene (6 bases). With 3 bases removed from V and 3 bases from J, the gap between germline ends came to 17 bases. CDR1 is MDHEN, CDR2 SYDVKM, per germline. The length of the CDR3 is 17 residues.

The chain joins TRBV23-1 to TRBJ2-2, with 13 nucleotides matching TRBD2. TRBV23-1 is treated as an ORF (open reading frame) with a function not yet certain. J was trimmed by 6 bases and V by 7 bases; bases with no gene match: 11. The CDR3 extends over 17 amino acids. The CDR3 region is CASTGTSGALGAGELFF. The CDR3 nucleotides are TGCGCCAGCACCGGGACTAGCGGGGCCCTTGGGGCCGGGGAGCTGTTTTTT.

This clone was detected only a few times. The V call is TRBV7-9, the J call TRBJ2-7; a possible D gene is TRBD1 (7 bases). The CDR3 has 15 amino acids. The germline CDR1 and CDR2 sequences are SEHNR and FQNEAQ (reference sequence). V was trimmed by 10 bases and J by 5 bases, leaving 24 bases between them. CDR3 coding DNA: TGTGCCAAGGACTCGGGTGCGGAGGGGGCCGACGAGCAGTACTTC. It translates to CAKDSGAEGADEQYF.

V is TRBV28 and J is TRBJ2-7, with D maybe TRBD2 (6 bases). CDR1 is MDHEN, CDR2 SYDVKM, per germline. The CDR3 spans 13 residues. The CDR3 loop is CVSRGLSSYEQYF. The CDR3 DNA sequence: TGTGTGTCCCGGGGGTTATCTTCCTACGAGCAGTACTTC.

The chain couples TRBV11-3 to TRBJ2-7; 11 nucleotides align to TRBD1. J was trimmed by 5 bases and V by 4 bases; bases with no gene match: 7. The germline CDR1 and CDR2 sequences are SGHNT and YENEEA. CDR3 size: 15 residues. The DNA of the CDR3 is TGTGCCAGCAGCTCCACCGGGACAGGGGGACACGAGCAGTACTTC. It specifies CASSSTGTGGHEQYF.

CDR3 region: CASLPGGNSEQYF. The DNA of the CDR3 is TGTGCCAGTCTCCCAGGGGGGAACAGCGAGCAGTACTTC. This sequence joins TRBV6-5 and TRBJ2-7; perhaps TRBD1 as D (7 bases). Germline values: CDR1 MNHEY, CDR2 SVGAGI. This CDR3 is 13 amino acids long. Trimming removed 9 bases from V and 6 bases from J, with 18 bases in between.

V gene TRBV30 combines with J gene TRBJ1-6, with D perhaps TRBD1 (5 bases). The V end lost 3 bases, the J end lost 6 bases, and 6 bases lay between the germline ends. The CDR3 sequence is 12 residues long. Germline V gene lookup returns CDR1 GTSNPN and CDR2 SVGIG (reference sequence). The CDR3 is CAWSGTNSPLHF. In DNA form, the CDR3 reads TGTGCCTGGAGCGGGACTAATTCACCCCTCCACTTT.

This chain uses TRBV30 with TRBJ2-1; no firm D call. Germline V lookup: CDR1 GTSNPN, CDR2 SVGIG (reference sequence). V gave up 3 bases and J gave up 3 bases, with 3 bases separating them. This CDR3 is built from 11 residues. CDR3 sequence (DNA): TGTGCCTGGAGGGACTACAATGAGCAGTTCTTC. Protein sequence: CAWRDYNEQFF. The variable domain in full, with the rest retrieved from reference TRBV30 and TRBJ2-1, is SQTIHQWPATLVQPVGSPLSLECTVEGTSNPNLYWYRQAAGRGLQLLFYSVGIGQISSEVPQNLSASRPQDRQFILSSKKLLLSDSGFYLCAWRDYNEQFFGPGTRLTVL.